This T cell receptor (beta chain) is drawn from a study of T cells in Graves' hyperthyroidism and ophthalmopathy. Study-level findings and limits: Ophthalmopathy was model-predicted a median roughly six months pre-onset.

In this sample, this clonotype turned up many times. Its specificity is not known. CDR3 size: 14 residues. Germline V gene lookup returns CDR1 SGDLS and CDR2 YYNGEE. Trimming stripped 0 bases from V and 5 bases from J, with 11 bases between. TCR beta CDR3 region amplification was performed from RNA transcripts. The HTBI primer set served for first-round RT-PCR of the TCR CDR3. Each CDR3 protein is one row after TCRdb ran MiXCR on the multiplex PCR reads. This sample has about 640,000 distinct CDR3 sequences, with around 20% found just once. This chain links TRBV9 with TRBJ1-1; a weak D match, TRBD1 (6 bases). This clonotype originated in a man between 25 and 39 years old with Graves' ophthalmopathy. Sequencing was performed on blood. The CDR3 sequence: CASSVGGGGTEAFF. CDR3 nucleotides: TGTGCCAGCAGCGTAGGAGGGGGTGGGACTGAAGCTTTCTTT.